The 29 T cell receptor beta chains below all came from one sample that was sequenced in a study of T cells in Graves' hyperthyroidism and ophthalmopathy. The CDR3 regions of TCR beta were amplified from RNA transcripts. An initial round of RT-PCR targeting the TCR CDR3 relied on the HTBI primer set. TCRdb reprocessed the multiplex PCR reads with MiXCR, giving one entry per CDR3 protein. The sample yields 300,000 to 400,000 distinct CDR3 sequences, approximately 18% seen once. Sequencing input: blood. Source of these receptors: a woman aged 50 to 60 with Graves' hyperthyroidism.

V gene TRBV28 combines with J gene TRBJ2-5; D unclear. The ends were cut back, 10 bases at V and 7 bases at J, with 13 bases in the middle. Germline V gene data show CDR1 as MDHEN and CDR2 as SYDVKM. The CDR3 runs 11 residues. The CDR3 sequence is CANRNSGTQYF. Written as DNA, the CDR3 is TGTGCCAACAGAAACTCGGGGACCCAGTACTTC.

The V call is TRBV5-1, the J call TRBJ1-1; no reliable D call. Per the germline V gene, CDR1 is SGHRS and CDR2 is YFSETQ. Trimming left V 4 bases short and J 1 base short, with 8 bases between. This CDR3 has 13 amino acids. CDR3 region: CASSVSGNTEAFF. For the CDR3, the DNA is TGCGCCAGCAGCGTTTCAGGGAACACTGAAGCTTTCTTT.

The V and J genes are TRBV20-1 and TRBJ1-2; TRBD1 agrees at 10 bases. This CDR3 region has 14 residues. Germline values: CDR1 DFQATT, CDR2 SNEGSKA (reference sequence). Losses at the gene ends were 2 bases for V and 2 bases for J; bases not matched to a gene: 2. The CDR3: CSARLGQGNYGYTF. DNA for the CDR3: TGCAGTGCTAGATTGGGACAGGGGAACTATGGCTACACCTTC.

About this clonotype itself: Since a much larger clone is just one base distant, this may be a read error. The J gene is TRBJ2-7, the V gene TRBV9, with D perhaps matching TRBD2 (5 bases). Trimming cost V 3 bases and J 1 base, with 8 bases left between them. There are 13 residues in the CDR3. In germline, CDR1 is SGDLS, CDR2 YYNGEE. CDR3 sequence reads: CASSDEGSYEQYF. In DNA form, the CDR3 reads TGTGCCAGCAGCGATGAGGGTTCCTACGAGCAGTACTTC.

The CDR3 sequence: CASGYSDSGNTIYF. CDR3 DNA: TGTGCCTCCGGGTATTCGGACTCTGGAAACACCATATATTTT. This chain connects TRBV10-3 to TRBJ1-3; no definite D call. The CDR3 loop spans 14 amino acids. Looked up from germline, CDR1 is ENHRY and CDR2 is SYGVKD. The ends were cut back, 11 bases at V and 0 bases at J, with 14 bases in the middle.

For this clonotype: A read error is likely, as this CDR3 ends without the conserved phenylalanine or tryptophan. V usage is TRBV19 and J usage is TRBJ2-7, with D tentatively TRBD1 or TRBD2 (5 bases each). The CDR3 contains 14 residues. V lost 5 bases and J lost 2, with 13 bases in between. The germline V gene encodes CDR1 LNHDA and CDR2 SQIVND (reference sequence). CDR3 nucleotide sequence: TGTGCCAGTAGTCCCCAGGGAGTAACCTACGAGCAGTACCTC. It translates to CASSPQGVTYEQYL.

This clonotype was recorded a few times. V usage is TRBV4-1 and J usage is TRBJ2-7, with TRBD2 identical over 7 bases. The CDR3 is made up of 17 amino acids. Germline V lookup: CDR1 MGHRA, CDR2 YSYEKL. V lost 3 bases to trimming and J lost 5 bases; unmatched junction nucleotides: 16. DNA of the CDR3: TGCGCCAGCAGCCAGGACCCAACAGCGGGAAATGGCCACGAGCAGTACTTC. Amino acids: CASSQDPTAGNGHEQYF.

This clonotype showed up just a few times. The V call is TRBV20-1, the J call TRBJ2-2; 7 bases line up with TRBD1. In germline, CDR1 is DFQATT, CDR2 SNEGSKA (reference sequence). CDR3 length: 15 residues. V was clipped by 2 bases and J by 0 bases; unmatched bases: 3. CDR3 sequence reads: CSARPGQSNTGELFF. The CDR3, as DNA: TGCAGTGCTAGACCGGGACAGTCGAACACCGGGGAGCTGTTTTTT.

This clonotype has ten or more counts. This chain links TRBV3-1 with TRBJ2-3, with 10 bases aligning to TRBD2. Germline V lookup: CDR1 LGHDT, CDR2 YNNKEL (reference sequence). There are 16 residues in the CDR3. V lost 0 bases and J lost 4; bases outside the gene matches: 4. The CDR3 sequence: CASSQDTSGRADTQYF. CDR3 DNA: TGTGCCAGCAGCCAAGATACCAGCGGGAGGGCAGATACGCAGTATTTT.

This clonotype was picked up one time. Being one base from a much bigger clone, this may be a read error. CDR3 DNA: TGCAGTGCCCGAGCGCGGGGGACCCAGTACTTC. This translates into CSARARGTQYF. The chain uses TRBV20-1 and TRBJ2-5, with D maybe TRBD2 (6 bases). Germline values: CDR1 DFQATT, CDR2 SNEGSKA (reference sequence). The CDR3 covers 11 residues. Trimming took 6 bases from V and 7 from J, leaving 12 bases between them.

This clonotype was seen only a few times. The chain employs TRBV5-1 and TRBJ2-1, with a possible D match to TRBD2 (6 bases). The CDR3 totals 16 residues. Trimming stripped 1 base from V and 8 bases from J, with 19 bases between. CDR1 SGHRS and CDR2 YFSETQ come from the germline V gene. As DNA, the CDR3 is TGCGCCAGCAGCTTGAATATGGGCGGGATGGGTGATGAGCAGTTCTTC. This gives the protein CASSLNMGGMGDEQFF. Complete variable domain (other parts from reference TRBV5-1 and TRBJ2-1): KAGVTQTPRYLIKTRGQQVTLSCSPISGHRSVSWYQQTPGQGLQFLFEYFSETQRNKGNFPGRFSGRQFSNSRSEMNVSTLELGDSALYLCASSLNMGGMGDEQFFGPGTRLTVL.

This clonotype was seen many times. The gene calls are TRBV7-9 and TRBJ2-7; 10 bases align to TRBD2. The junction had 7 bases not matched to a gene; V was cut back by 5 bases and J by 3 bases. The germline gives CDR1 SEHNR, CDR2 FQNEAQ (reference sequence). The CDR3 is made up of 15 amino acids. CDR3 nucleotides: TGTGCCAGCAGCCCATGGGCTAGCGGGAGCTACGAGCAGTACTTC. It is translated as CASSPWASGSYEQYF.

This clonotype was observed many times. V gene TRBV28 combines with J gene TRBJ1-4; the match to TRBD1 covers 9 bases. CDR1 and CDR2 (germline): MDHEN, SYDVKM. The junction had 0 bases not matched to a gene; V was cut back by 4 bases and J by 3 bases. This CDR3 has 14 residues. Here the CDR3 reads CASSWDRANEKLFF. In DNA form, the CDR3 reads TGTGCCAGCAGTTGGGACAGGGCTAATGAAAAACTGTTTTTT.

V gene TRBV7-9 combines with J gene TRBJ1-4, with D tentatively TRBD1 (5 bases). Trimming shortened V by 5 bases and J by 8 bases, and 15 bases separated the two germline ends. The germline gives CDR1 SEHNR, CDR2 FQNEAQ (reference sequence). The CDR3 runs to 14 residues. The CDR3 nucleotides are TGTGCCAGCAGCCCTCAGGGTCAATGGGAAAAACTGTTTTTT. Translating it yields CASSPQGQWEKLFF.

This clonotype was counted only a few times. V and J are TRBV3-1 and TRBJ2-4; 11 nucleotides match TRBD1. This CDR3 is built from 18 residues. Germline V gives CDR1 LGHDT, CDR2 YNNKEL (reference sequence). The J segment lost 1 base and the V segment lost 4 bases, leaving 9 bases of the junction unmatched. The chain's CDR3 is CASSPRGTGGWAKNIQYF. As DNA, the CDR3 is TGTGCCAGCAGCCCAAGGGGGACAGGGGGGTGGGCCAAAAACATTCAGTACTTC.

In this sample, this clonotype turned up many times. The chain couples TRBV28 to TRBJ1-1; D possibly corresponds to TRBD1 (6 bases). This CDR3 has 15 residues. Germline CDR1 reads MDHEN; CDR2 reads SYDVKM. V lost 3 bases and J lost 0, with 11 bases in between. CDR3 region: CASSFRDIVNTEAFF. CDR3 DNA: TGTGCCAGCAGTTTCCGGGACATTGTGAACACTGAAGCTTTCTTT.

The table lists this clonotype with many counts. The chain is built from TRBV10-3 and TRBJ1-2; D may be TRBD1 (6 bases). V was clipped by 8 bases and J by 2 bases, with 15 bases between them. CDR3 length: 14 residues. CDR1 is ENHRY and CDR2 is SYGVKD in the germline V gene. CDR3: CAISTPGQNYGYTF. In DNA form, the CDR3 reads TGTGCCATCTCTACCCCCGGACAGAACTATGGCTACACCTTC.

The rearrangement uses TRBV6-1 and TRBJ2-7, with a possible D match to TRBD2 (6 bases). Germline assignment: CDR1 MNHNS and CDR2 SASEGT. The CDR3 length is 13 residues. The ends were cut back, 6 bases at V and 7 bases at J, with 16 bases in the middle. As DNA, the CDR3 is TGTGCCAGCAGCCCGGGACTCCTGGGGGAGCAGTACTTC. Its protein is CASSPGLLGEQYF.

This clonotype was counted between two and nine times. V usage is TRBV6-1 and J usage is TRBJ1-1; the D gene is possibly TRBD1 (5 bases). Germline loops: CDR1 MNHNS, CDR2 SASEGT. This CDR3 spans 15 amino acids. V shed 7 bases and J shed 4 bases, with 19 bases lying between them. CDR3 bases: TGTGCCAGCACCTTCCAGGGCCCTTTTTCCACTGAAGCTTTCTTT. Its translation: CASTFQGPFSTEAFF.

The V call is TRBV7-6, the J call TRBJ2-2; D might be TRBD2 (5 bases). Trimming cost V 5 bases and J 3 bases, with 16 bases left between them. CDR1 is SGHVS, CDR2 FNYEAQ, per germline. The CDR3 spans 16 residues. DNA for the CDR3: TGTGCCAGCAGCCTGTTACTAGGAAAGGACACCGGGGAGCTGTTTTTT. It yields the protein CASSLLLGKDTGELFF. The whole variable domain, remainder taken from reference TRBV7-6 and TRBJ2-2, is GAGVSQSPRYKVTKRGQDVALRCDPISGHVSLYWYRQALGQGPEFLTYFNYEAQQDKSGLPNDRFSAERPEGSISTLTIQRTEQRDSAMYRCASSLLLGKDTGELFFGEGSRLTVL.

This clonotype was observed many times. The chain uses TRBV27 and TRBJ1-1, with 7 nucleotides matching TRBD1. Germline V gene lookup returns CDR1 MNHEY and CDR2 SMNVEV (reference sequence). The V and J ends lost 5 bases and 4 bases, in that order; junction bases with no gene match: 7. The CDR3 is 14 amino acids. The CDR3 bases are TGTGCCAGCAGTACTTCCTCAGGGGGCACTGAAGCTTTCTTT. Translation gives CASSTSSGGTEAFF.

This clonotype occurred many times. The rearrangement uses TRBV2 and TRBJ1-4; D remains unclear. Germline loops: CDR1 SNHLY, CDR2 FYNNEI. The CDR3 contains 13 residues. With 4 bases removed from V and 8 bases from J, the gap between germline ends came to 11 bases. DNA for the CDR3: TGTGCCAGCAGTGCCCTCTCTAGGGAAAAACTGTTTTTT. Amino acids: CASSALSREKLFF.

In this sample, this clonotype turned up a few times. The CDR3 sequence: CSARVPSGTGDEKLFF. In DNA form, the CDR3 reads TGCAGTGCTAGAGTTCCCTCCGGGACAGGGGATGAAAAACTGTTTTTT. The V gene is TRBV20-1, the J gene TRBJ1-4; 10 bases match TRBD1. The length of the CDR3 is 16 residues. Germline lookup yields CDR1 DFQATT and CDR2 SNEGSKA (reference sequence). V dropped 1 base and J dropped 6; count of bases not matched to a gene: 8.

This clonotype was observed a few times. The DNA of the CDR3 is TGCAGTGTCGGTACCCTAGCGAGTGGCGACAATGAGCAGTTCTTC. As protein: CSVGTLASGDNEQFF. The chain combines TRBV20-1 with TRBJ2-1, with D tentatively TRBD2 (6 bases). Between the trimmed V and J ends, which lost 7 bases and 5 bases, there was a span of 21 bases. Germline lookup yields CDR1 DFQATT and CDR2 SNEGSKA (reference sequence). This CDR3 is built from 15 residues.

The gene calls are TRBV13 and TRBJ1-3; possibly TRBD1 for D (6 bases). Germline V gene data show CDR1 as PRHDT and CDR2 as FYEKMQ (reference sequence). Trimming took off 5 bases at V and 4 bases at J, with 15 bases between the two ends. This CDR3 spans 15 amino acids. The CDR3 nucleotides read TGTGCCAGCAGCGGGGTTTGGGGGCGCGGAAACACCATATATTTT. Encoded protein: CASSGVWGRGNTIYF. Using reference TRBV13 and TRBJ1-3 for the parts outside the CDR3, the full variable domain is AAGVIQSPRHLIKEKRETATLKCYPIPRHDTVYWYQQGPGQDPQFLISFYEKMQSDKGSIPDRFSAQQFSDYHSELNMSSLELGDSALYFCASSGVWGRGNTIYFGEGSWLTVV.

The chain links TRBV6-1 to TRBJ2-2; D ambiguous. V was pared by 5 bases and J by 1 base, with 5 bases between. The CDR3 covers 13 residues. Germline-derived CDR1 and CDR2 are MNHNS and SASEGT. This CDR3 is CASSTENTGELFF. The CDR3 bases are TGTGCCAGCAGTACAGAGAACACCGGGGAGCTGTTTTTT.

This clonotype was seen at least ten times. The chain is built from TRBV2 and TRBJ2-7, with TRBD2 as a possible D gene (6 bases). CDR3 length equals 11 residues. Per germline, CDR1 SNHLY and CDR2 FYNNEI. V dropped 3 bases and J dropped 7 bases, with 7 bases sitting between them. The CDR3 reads CASSEGGEQYF. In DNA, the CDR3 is TGTGCCAGCAGTGAGGGGGGAGAGCAGTACTTC.

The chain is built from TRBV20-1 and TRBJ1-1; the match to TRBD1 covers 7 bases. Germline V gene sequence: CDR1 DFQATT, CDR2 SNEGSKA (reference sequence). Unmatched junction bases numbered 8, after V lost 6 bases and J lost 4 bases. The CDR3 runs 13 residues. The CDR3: CSARQGGGTEAFF. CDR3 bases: TGCAGTGCCAGACAGGGTGGAGGCACTGAAGCTTTCTTT.

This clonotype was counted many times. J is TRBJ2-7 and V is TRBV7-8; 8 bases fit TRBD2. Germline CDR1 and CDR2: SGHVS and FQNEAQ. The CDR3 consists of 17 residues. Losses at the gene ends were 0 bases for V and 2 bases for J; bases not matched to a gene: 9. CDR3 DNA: TGTGCCAGCAGCTTAGCGCGGGGCCGGGGGGGCCCCTACGAGCAGTACGTC. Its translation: CASSLARGRGGPYEQYV.